This T cell receptor beta chain is from a study of T cell changes during pregnancy in multiple sclerosis (dated by TCRdb to between 2017 and 2020). Regarding the study in general: The study examined how the T cell repertoire changed over the course of pregnancy in women with multiple sclerosis.

A note on this clone: Its target antigen remains unknown. No clone much larger than this one lies a single base away; base qualities are absent.

The library came from the immunoSEQ multiplex PCR assay. This is the immuneACCESS table as TCRdb keeps it, with only in-frame sequences that have V and J called. A part of the clones is gone; compared with another copy, unresolved V genes explain less than half, and the rest is unexplained. Recorded for this sample are over 30,000 clones; 85% to 95% of them occurred a single time. Under 0.4% of the sample is held by the ten biggest clonotypes. Including cysteine and phenylalanine, the CDR3 has 16 amino acids. Left in the record is the CDR3 DNA by itself, 48 bases read in frame from the first base. CDR1 is given as SGDLS and CDR2 as YYNGEE, both from the germline V gene. Trimming removed 6 bases from V and 1 base from J; the gene matches leave 9 bases unexplained.

The starting material was CD4+ T cells from peripheral blood mononuclear cells, obtained after pregnancy. Recombination joined TRBV9 with TRBJ2-5; the junction holds 10 bases that match TRBD2. The TCR was taken from a female donor with multiple sclerosis, enrolled in a pregnancy study. The DNA sequence is given as TGTGCCAGCACTCGGGCCCCTAGCGGGGGCCAAGAGACCCAGTACTTC. This is translated as CASTRAPSGGQETQYF.